This TCR beta chain was identified during a study of blood T cell repertoires in COVID-19. The CDR3 spans 13 residues. Germline CDR1 is MDHEN and CDR2 is SYDVKM. Trimming took off 9 bases at V and 1 base at J, with 10 bases between the two ends. Repertoires were generated with immunoSEQ multiplex PCR, while TCRdb's copy carries only in-frame clones and drops some. The sample holds about 180,000 clones, about 83% seen once. The origin of this receptor is a person aged 65 to 85 with COVID-19, enrolled during active disease. The gene calls are TRBV28 and TRBJ1-3, with a possible D match to TRBD1 (5 bases). Sequenced material: peripheral blood. The DNA for the CDR3 is TGTGCCAGAGAGGAGGGGTCTGGAAACACCATATATTTT. Amino acid sequence: CAREEGSGNTIYF.